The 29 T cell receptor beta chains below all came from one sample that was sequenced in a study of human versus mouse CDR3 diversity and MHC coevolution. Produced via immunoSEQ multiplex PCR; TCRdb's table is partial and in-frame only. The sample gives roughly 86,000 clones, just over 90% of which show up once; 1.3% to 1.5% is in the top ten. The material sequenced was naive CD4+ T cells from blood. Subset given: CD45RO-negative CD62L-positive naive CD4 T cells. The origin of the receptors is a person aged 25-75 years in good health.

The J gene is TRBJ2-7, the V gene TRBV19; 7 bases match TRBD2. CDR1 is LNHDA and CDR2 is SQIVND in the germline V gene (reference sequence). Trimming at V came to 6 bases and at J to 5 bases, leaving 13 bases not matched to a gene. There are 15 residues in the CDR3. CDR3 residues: CASSPLRGIRDEQYF. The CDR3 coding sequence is TGTGCCAGTAGCCCACTGCGGGGGATTAGAGACGAGCAGTACTTC.

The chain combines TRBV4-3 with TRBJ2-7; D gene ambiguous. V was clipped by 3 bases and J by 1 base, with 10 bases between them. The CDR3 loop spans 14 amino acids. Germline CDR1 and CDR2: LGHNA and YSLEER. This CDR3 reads CASSQEIPSYEQYF. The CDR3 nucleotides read TGCGCCAGCAGCCAGGAGATTCCGTCCTACGAGCAGTACTTC.

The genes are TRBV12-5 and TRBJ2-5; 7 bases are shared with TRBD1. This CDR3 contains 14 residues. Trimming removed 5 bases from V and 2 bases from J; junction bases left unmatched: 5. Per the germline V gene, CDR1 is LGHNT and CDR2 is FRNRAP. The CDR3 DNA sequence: TGTGCTAGTGGTATTGGGACAGTGCAAGAGACCCAGTACTTC. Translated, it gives CASGIGTVQETQYF.

CDR3 in amino acids: CASSRDRGGIYEQYF. The CDR3 DNA reads as TGTGCCAGCTCACGAGACCGAGGCGGGATCTACGAGCAGTACTTC. The chain has TRBV18 and TRBJ2-7, with a possible D match to TRBD2 (6 bases). CDR1 and CDR2 (germline): KGHSH, LQKENI. V shed 4 bases and J shed 3 bases, with 16 bases lying between them. CDR3 length: 15 residues.

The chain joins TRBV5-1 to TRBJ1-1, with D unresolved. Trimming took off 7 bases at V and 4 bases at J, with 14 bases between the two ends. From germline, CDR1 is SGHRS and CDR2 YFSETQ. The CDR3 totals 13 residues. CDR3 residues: CASADYRSTEAFF. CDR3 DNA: TGCGCCAGCGCAGATTACAGAAGCACTGAAGCTTTCTTT. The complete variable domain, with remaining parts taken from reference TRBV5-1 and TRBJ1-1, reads KAGVTQTPRYLIKTRGQQVTLSCSPISGHRSVSWYQQTPGQGLQFLFEYFSETQRNKGNFPGRFSGRQFSNSRSEMNVSTLELGDSALYLCASADYRSTEAFFGQGTRLTVV.

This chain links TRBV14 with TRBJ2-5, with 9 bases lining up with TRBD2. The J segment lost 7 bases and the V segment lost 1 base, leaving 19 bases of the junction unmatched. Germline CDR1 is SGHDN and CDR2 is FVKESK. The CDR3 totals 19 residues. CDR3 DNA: TGTGCCAGCAGCCAAGGACTTGATATAGCGGGGGTCTCAAGGGGGACCCAGTACTTC. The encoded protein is CASSQGLDIAGVSRGTQYF.

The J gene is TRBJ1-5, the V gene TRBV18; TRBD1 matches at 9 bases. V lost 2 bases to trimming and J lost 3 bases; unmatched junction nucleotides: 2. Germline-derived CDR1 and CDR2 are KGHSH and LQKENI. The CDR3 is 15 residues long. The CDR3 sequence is CASSPGTGNNQPQHF. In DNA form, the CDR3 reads TGTGCCAGCTCACCAGGGACAGGGAACAATCAGCCCCAGCATTTT.

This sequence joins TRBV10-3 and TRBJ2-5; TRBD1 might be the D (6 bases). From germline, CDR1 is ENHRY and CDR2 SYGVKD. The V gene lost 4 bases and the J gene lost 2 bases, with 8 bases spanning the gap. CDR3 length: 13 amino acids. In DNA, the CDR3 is TGTGCCATCAGTGCCGACAGGCAAGAGACCCAGTACTTC. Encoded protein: CAISADRQETQYF.

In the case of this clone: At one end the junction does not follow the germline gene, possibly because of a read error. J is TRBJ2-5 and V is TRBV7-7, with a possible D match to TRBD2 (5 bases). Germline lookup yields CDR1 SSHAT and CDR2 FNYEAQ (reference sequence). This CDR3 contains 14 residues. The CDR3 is CASSLGYGEETQYF. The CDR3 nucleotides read TGTGCTAGCAGCTTAGGGTACGGGGAGGAGACCCAGTACTTC.

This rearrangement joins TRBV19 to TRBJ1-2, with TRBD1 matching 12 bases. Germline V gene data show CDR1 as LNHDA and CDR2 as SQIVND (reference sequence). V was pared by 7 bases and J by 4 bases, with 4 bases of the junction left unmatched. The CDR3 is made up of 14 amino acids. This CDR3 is CASTPGQGAYGYTF. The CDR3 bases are TGTGCCAGTACCCCGGGACAGGGGGCCTATGGCTACACCTTC. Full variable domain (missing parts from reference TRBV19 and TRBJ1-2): DGGITQSPKYLFRKEGQNVTLSCEQNLNHDAMYWYRQDPGQGLRLIYYSQIVNDFQKGDIAEGYSVSREKKESFPLTVTSAQKNPTAFYLCASTPGQGAYGYTFGSGTRLTVV.

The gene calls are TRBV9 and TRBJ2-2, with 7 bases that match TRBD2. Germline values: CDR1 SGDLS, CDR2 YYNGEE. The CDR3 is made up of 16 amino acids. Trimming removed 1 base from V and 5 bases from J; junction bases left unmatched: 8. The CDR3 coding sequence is TGTGCCAGCAGCGTAATCGGGCTAGCGGAAACCGGGGAGCTGTTTTTT. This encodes CASSVIGLAETGELFF.

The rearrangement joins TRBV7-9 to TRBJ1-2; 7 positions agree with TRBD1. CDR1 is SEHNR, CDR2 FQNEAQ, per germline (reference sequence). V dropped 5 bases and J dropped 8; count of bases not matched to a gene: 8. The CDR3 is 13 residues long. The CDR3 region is CASSKTGSHGYTF. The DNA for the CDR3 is TGTGCCAGCAGCAAGACAGGGTCGCACGGCTACACCTTC.

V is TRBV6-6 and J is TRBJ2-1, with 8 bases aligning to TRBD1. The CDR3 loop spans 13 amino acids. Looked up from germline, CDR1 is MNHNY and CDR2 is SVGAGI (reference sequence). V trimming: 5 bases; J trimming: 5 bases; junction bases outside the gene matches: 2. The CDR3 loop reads CASSGTGNNEQFF. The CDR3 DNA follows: TGTGCCAGCAGTGGGACAGGCAACAATGAGCAGTTCTTC.

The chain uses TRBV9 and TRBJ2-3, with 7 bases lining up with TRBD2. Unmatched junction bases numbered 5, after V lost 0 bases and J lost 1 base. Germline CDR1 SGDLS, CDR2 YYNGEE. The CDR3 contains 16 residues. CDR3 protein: CASSVERTRRTDTQYF. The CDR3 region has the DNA TGTGCCAGCAGCGTAGAGAGGACTAGGCGCACAGATACGCAGTATTTT.

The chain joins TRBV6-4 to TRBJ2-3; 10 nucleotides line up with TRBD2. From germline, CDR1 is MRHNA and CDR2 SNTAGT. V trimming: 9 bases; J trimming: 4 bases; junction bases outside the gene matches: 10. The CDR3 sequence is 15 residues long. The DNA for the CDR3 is TGTGCCAGTTTAACTAGCGGGGACGCCCCAGATACGCAGTATTTT. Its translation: CASLTSGDAPDTQYF.

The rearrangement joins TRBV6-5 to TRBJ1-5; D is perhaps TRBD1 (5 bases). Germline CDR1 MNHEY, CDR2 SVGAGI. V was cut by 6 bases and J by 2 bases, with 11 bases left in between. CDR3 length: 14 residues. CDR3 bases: TGTGCCAGCAGCCGAGACAGCGGCAATCAGCCCCAGCATTTT. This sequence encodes CASSRDSGNQPQHF.

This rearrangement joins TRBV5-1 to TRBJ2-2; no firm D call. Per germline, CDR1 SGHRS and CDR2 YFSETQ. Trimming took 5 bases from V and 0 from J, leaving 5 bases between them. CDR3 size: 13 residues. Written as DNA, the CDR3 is TGCGCCAGCAGTGTCTCGAACACCGGGGAGCTGTTTTTT. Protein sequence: CASSVSNTGELFF.

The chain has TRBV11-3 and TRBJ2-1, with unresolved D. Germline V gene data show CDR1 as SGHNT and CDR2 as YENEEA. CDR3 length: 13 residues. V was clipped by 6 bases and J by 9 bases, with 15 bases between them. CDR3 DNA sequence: TGTGCCAGCAGTTTTGGCGGTATCGGTGAGCAGTTCTTC. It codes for CASSFGGIGEQFF.

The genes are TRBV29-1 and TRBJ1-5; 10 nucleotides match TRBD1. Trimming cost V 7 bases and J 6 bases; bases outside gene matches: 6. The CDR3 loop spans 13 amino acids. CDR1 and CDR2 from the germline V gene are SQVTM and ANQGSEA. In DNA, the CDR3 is TGCAGCGCTAGGGACAGGGGCGGTCAGCCCCAGCATTTT. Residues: CSARDRGGQPQHF.

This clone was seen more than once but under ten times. The CDR3 loop is CAISEEYSSTDTQYF. CDR3 in DNA: TGTGCCATCAGTGAGGAATACAGTAGCACAGATACGCAGTATTTT. V gene TRBV10-3 combines with J gene TRBJ2-3; no definite D call. The length of the CDR3 is 15 residues. Trimming removed 2 bases from V and 0 bases from J, with 9 bases in between. The V gene's germline CDR1 is ENHRY and CDR2 SYGVKD.

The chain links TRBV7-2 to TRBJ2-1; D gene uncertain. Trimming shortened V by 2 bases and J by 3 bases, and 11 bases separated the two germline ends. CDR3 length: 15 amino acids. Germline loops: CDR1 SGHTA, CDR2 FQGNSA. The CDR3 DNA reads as TGTGCCAGCAGCTTATTCCGCCAGGACTACAATGAGCAGTTCTTC. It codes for CASSLFRQDYNEQFF.

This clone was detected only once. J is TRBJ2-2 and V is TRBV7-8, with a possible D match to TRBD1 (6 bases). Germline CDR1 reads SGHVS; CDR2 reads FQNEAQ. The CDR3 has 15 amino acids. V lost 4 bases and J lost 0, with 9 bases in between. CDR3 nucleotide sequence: TGTGCCAGCAGCTCCCGGGACACGAACACCGGGGAGCTGTTTTTT. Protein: CASSSRDTNTGELFF.

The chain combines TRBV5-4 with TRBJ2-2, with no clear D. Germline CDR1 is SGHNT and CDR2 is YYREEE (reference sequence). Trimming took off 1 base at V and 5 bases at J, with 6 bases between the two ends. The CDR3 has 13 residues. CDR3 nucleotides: TGTGCCAGCAGCTTGACTTGGACCGGGGAGCTGTTTTTT. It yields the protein CASSLTWTGELFF.

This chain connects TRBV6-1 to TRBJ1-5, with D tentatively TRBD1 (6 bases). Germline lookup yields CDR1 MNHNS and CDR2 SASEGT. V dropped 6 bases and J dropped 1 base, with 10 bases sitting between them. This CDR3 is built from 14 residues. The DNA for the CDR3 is TGTGCCAGCAGCCTACAGGGCAGCAATCAGCCCCAGCATTTT. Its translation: CASSLQGSNQPQHF.

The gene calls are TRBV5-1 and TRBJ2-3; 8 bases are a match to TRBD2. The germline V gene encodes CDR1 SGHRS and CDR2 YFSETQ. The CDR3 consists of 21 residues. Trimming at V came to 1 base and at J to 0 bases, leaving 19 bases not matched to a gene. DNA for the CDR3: TGCGCCAGCAGCTTGCAAGGGACAAGAATTGCGGGAGGCTCTAGCACAGATACGCAGTATTTT. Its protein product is CASSLQGTRIAGGSSTDTQYF.

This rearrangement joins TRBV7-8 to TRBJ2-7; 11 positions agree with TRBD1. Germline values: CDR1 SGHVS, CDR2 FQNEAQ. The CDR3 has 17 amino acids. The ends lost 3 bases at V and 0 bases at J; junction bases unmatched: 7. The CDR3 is CASSFGTGGISSYEQYF. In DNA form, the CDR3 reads TGTGCCAGCAGCTTCGGGACAGGGGGGATAAGCTCCTACGAGCAGTACTTC.

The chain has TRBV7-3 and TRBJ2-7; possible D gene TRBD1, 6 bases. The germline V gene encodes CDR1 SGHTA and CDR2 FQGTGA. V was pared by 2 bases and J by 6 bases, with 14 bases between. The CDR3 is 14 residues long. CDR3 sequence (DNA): TGTGCCAGCAGCTTAGGGGGCATGCCGGTCGAGCAGTACTTC. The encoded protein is CASSLGGMPVEQYF.

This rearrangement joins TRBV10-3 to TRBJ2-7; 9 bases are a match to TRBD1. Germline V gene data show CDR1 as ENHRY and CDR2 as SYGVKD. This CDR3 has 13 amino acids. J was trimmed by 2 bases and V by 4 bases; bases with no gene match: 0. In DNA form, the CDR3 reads TGTGCCATCAGTGGACAGGGGGCCTACGAGCAGTACTTC. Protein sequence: CAISGQGAYEQYF.

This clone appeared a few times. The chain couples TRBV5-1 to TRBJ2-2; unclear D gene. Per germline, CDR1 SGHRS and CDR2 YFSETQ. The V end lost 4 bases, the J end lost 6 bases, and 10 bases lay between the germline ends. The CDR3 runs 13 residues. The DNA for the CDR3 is TGCGCCAGCAGCCCGCCTATTCCCGGGGAGCTGTTTTTT. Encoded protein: CASSPPIPGELFF.